These 21 T cell receptor beta chains were all obtained from the same sample, sequenced in a study of blood T cell repertoires in COVID-19. Some clones are missing from TCRdb's copy, which holds only in-frame ones; the method was immunoSEQ multiplex PCR. This repertoire shows about 160,000 clones, over 70% found once; its top ten account for 2.8%. Source material: peripheral blood. These receptors were obtained from a man in his 70s with acute or convalescent COVID-19.

This clone was counted between two and nine times. The V gene is TRBV5-6, the J gene TRBJ2-7; 9 bases line up with TRBD1. This CDR3 spans 14 amino acids. Trimming at V came to 1 base and at J to 5 bases, leaving 4 bases not matched to a gene. Germline V gives CDR1 SGHDT, CDR2 YYEEEE. DNA of the CDR3: TGTGCCAGCAGCTTGTTAGGACAGGGGAACGAGCAGTACTTC. Its translation is CASSLLGQGNEQYF.

This chain connects TRBV5-1 to TRBJ1-4; D remains ambiguous. V lost 8 bases to trimming and J lost 3 bases, with 17 bases between them. The germline CDR1 and CDR2 sequences are SGHRS and YFSETQ. The CDR3 is 15 amino acids. The CDR3 sequence: CASARVGGSNEKLFF. The CDR3 nucleotides are TGCGCCAGTGCAAGGGTGGGAGGATCTAATGAAAAACTGTTTTTT.

The rearrangement links TRBV14 to TRBJ2-2; 9 nucleotides agree with TRBD2. V was pared by 4 bases and J by 0 bases, with 6 bases of the junction left unmatched. The CDR3 has 17 amino acids. Looked up from germline, CDR1 is SGHDN and CDR2 is FVKESK. CDR3 sequence reads: CASSRISGGPNTGELFF. The CDR3 bases are TGTGCCAGCAGCCGTATTAGCGGGGGACCGAACACCGGGGAGCTGTTTTTT.

The chain has TRBV5-1 and TRBJ2-7; D gene unclear. Trimming removed 4 bases at V and 3 bases at J, with 8 bases between. The CDR3 loop spans 12 amino acids. The germline V gene has CDR1 SGHRS and CDR2 YFSETQ. For the CDR3, the DNA is TGCGCCAGCAGCATCCGACACTACGAGCAGTACTTC. Protein: CASSIRHYEQYF.

The V and J genes are TRBV7-8 and TRBJ1-5; TRBD1 aligns across 9 bases. CDR1 and CDR2 from the germline V gene are SGHVS and FQNEAQ. This CDR3 contains 15 residues. The V and J ends lost 5 bases and 5 bases, in that order; junction bases with no gene match: 7. CDR3 in amino acids: CASSRGTGRDQPQHF. DNA of the CDR3: TGTGCCAGCAGCAGGGGGACAGGGAGAGATCAGCCCCAGCATTTT.

The chain employs TRBV30 and TRBJ1-1; D ambiguous. The ends were cut back, 0 bases at V and 4 bases at J, with 6 bases in the middle. This CDR3 has 12 amino acids. Germline assignment: CDR1 GTSNPN and CDR2 SVGIG (reference sequence). The CDR3 coding sequence is TGTGCCTGGAGTGTACTACCCACTGAAGCTTTCTTT. Residues: CAWSVLPTEAFF.

The chain links TRBV2 to TRBJ1-1; D is uncertain. V gave up 6 bases and J gave up 1 base, with 6 bases separating them. Germline loops: CDR1 SNHLY, CDR2 FYNNEI. There are 12 residues in the CDR3. This chain's CDR3 is CASRAGNTEAFF. CDR3 sequence (DNA): TGTGCCAGCAGGGCAGGGAACACTGAAGCTTTCTTT. The full variable domain, in which reference TRBV2 and TRBJ1-1 provide the parts outside the CDR3, is EPEVTQTPSHQVTQMGQEVILRCVPISNHLYFYWYRQILGQKVEFLVSFYNNEISEKSEIFDDQFSVERPDGSNFTLKIRSTKLEDSAMYFCASRAGNTEAFFGQGTRLTVV.

The rearrangement links TRBV5-6 to TRBJ2-5, with D possibly being TRBD2 (6 bases). CDR3 size: 14 residues. Trimming removed 0 bases from V and 3 bases from J, with 9 bases in between. Germline CDR1 and CDR2: SGHDT and YYEEEE. CDR3 DNA: TGTGCCAGCAGCTTGGCGTGGGGGGAAGAGACCCAGTACTTC. Protein: CASSLAWGEETQYF. Looking up the rest from reference TRBV5-6 and TRBJ2-5 gives the full variable domain: DAGVTQSPTHLIKTRGQQVTLRCSPKSGHDTVSWYQQALGQGPQFIFQYYEEEERQRGNFPDRFSGHQFPNYSSELNVNALLLGDSALYLCASSLAWGEETQYFGPGTRLLVL.

V gene TRBV6-1 combines with J gene TRBJ2-7; TRBD2 might be the D (6 bases). Germline V lookup: CDR1 MNHNS, CDR2 SASEGT. Trimming took off 2 bases at V and 4 bases at J, with 12 bases between the two ends. The CDR3 spans 14 residues. The CDR3 reads CASSESPGVYEQYF. The CDR3, as DNA: TGTGCCAGCAGTGAATCACCGGGGGTGTACGAGCAGTACTTC.

In this sample, this clone turned up a few times. This chain connects TRBV25-1 to TRBJ2-5, with D possibly matching TRBD1 (6 bases). The germline CDR1 and CDR2 sequences are MGHDK and SYGVNS. This CDR3 region has 17 residues. Trimming stripped 4 bases from V and 0 bases from J, with 18 bases between. The CDR3 DNA is TGTGCCAGCAGTGGCTTTGGGAAAAGGGGGTACCAAGAGACCCAGTACTTC. It encodes CASSGFGKRGYQETQYF.

The chain couples TRBV28 to TRBJ2-2; D possibly corresponds to TRBD1 (7 bases). V was shortened by 2 bases and J by 0 bases, with 19 bases between the two germline ends. This CDR3 has 19 residues. Per the germline V gene, CDR1 is MDHEN and CDR2 is SYDVKM. CDR3 protein: CASSLIPSGGGSNTGELFF. For the CDR3, the DNA is TGTGCCAGCAGTTTAATCCCCTCAGGGGGAGGCTCGAACACCGGGGAGCTGTTTTTT.

The table lists this clone with a count of one. This sequence joins TRBV23-1 and TRBJ1-1, with D perhaps matching TRBD1 (6 bases). TRBV23-1 belongs to the ORF category, with a function that is uncertain. The CDR3 covers 16 residues. Deletions cut 8 bases from V and 0 bases from J, with 19 bases between. The CDR3 is CASCFRTENMNTEAFF. The CDR3 nucleotides read TGCGCCAGCTGTTTCCGGACAGAGAACATGAACACTGAAGCTTTCTTT.

The chain combines TRBV3-1 (or the pseudogene TRBV3-2) with TRBJ2-1, with D perhaps TRBD2 (5 bases). Germline V lookup: CDR1 LGHDT, CDR2 YNNKEL (reference sequence). The CDR3 has 14 amino acids. The V and J ends lost 1 base and 4 bases respectively, with 8 bases between them. The CDR3 DNA reads TGTGCCAGCAGCCAAGCGCTAGCTTACAATGAGCAGTTCTTC. Its protein is CASSQALAYNEQFF.

The V call is TRBV19, the J call TRBJ2-2; 7 bases fit TRBD2. Germline values: CDR1 LNHDA, CDR2 SQIVND (reference sequence). The CDR3 contains 14 residues. With V trimmed by 1 base and J by 5 bases, 1 base remained unmatched. The chain's CDR3 is CASSIGLATGELFF. The CDR3 DNA is TGTGCCAGTAGTATAGGACTAGCTACCGGGGAGCTGTTTTTT.

The genes are TRBV14 and TRBJ2-1; 8 positions match TRBD1. CDR3 length: 14 amino acids. With 4 bases clipped from V and 5 bases from J, the junction kept 4 bases outside the gene matches. Looked up from germline, CDR1 is SGHDN and CDR2 is FVKESK. The DNA for the CDR3 is TGTGCCAGCAGCCCGGACAGGGCCCACAATGAGCAGTTCTTC. Its translation is CASSPDRAHNEQFF.

The chain couples TRBV6-5 to TRBJ2-2, with 8 bases that match TRBD2. The CDR3 spans 14 residues. The V gene's germline CDR1 is MNHEY and CDR2 SVGAGI. The junction had 1 base not matched to a gene; V was cut back by 6 bases and J by 1 base. This CDR3 reads CASSGTRNTGELFF. The DNA for the CDR3 is TGTGCCAGCAGCGGGACTAGGAACACCGGGGAGCTGTTTTTT.

CDR3 region: CASGLVQRPSGANVLTF. The CDR3 DNA reads as TGTGCTAGTGGTTTGGTGCAGAGGCCCTCTGGGGCCAACGTCCTGACTTTC. V is TRBV12-5 and J is TRBJ2-6; unclear D gene. V dropped 0 bases and J dropped 0 bases, with 9 bases sitting between them. The CDR3 covers 17 residues. Per the germline V gene, CDR1 is LGHNT and CDR2 is FRNRAP. Full variable domain (remainder filled in from reference TRBV12-5 and TRBJ2-6): DARVTQTPRHKVTEMGQEVTMRCQPILGHNTVFWYRQTMMQGLELLAYFRNRAPLDDSGMPKDRFSAEMPDATLATLKIQPSEPRDSAVYFCASGLVQRPSGANVLTFGAGSRLTVL.

The chain uses TRBV3-1 (or the pseudogene TRBV3-2) and TRBJ2-5; 8 bases are shared with TRBD2. This CDR3 has 17 residues. CDR1 LGHDT and CDR2 YNNKEL come from the germline V gene (reference sequence). V lost 0 bases and J lost 4; bases outside the gene matches: 10. CDR3 in DNA: TGTGCCAGCAGCCAAGATCGGCACGGGGGGGCTAGAGAGACCCAGTACTTC. This encodes CASSQDRHGGARETQYF.

Here the CDR3 reads CAISETGLAEQFF. DNA of the CDR3: TGTGCCATCAGTGAGACGGGACTAGCGGAGCAGTTCTTC. V and J are TRBV10-3 and TRBJ2-1, with 10 bases identical to TRBD2. The J segment lost 10 bases and the V segment lost 2 bases, leaving 2 bases of the junction unmatched. Germline CDR1 ENHRY, CDR2 SYGVKD. CDR3 length equals 13 residues.

This clone was detected only once. J is TRBJ2-3 and V is TRBV7-2, with D maybe TRBD1 (5 bases). Germline V CDR1 and CDR2: SGHTA, FQGNSA. The CDR3 is made up of 14 amino acids. V was cut by 3 bases and J by 3 bases, with 10 bases left in between. The CDR3, as DNA: TGTGCCAGCAGCTTGCAGGGATGGACAGATACGCAGTATTTT. Amino acids: CASSLQGWTDTQYF.

There are a few counts of this clone. The chain uses TRBV11-3 and TRBJ2-7; D may be TRBD1 (6 bases). The CDR3 is 14 residues long. V gave up 1 base and J gave up 2 bases, with 9 bases separating them. Germline V CDR1 and CDR2: SGHNT, YENEEA. CDR3 in amino acids: CASSLARGAYEQYF. In nucleotides, the CDR3 is TGTGCCAGCAGCTTAGCCAGGGGTGCCTACGAGCAGTACTTC.